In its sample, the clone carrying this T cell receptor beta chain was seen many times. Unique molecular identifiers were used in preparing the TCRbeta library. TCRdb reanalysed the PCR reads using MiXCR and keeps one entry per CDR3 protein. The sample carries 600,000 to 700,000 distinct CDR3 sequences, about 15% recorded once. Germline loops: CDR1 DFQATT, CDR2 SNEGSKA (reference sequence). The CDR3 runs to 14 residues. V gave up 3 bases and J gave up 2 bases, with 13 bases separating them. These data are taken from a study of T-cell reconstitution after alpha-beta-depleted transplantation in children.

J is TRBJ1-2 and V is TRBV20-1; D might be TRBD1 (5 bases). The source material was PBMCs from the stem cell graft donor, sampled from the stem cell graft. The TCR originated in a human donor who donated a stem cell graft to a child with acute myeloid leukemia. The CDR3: CSARGRDGNYGYTF. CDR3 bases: TGCAGTGCTAGGGGGAGGGACGGGAACTATGGCTACACCTTC.